The 10 T cell receptor beta chains given below trace back to one sample, sequenced in a study of blood T cell repertoires in COVID-19. Here immunoSEQ multiplex PCR was the method, and the copy in TCRdb shows in-frame clones only, minus some. Of roughly 260,000 clones listed, less than 85% are singletons. What was sequenced was peripheral blood. All receptors come from a woman aged 18-35 years with acute or convalescent COVID-19.

J is TRBJ2-2 and V is TRBV6-5; possibly TRBD1 for D (6 bases). CDR3 size: 14 residues. From germline, CDR1 is MNHEY and CDR2 SVGAGI. Trimming left V 8 bases short and J 10 bases short, with 20 bases between. The CDR3 coding sequence is TGTGCCAGCGGACAAGGGGGTTCACGGGAGGAGCTGTTTTTT. Its translation: CASGQGGSREELFF.

This clone was seen more than once but under ten times. The chain carries TRBV9 and TRBJ2-2; TRBD2 aligns across 8 bases. Germline assignment: CDR1 SGDLS and CDR2 YYNGEE. This CDR3 comprises 15 residues. With V trimmed by 1 base and J by 4 bases, 3 bases remained unmatched. The CDR3 DNA reads as TGTGCCAGCAGCGTAAGCGGGAGAGTCACCGGGGAGCTGTTTTTT. Protein: CASSVSGRVTGELFF.

The V call is TRBV19, the J call TRBJ1-1; maybe TRBD1 (5 bases). The CDR3 runs to 14 residues. CDR1 and CDR2 (germline): LNHDA, SQIVND (reference sequence). The germline V and J ends were trimmed by 3 bases and 6 bases, with 14 bases remaining between them. The CDR3 sequence: CASSMITGHAEAFF. CDR3 nucleotide sequence: TGTGCCAGTAGTATGATAACAGGACACGCTGAAGCTTTCTTT.

This clone was seen a few times. The chain combines TRBV6-2 or TRBV6-3 with TRBJ2-7; no reliable D call. Trimming took 1 base from V and 0 from J, leaving 7 bases between them. Germline V gives CDR1 MNHEY, CDR2 SVGEGT. CDR3 length: 14 residues. The DNA of the CDR3 is TGTGCCAGCAGTTACTTCGTGTCCTCCTACGAGCAGTACTTC. Amino acids: CASSYFVSSYEQYF.

The CDR3 DNA sequence: TGTGCCACCAGCAGAGTGGAAGACAGATGGACTGAAGCTTTCTTT. It yields the protein CATSRVEDRWTEAFF. V is TRBV15 and J is TRBJ1-1, with D possibly being TRBD1 (5 bases). CDR3 length: 15 amino acids. The ends were cut back, 1 base at V and 5 bases at J, with 14 bases in the middle. CDR1 is LNHNV, CDR2 YYDKDF, per germline (reference sequence). Full variable domain (rest looked up from reference TRBV15 and TRBJ1-1): DAMVIQNPRYQVTQFGKPVTLSCSQTLNHNVMYWYQQKSSQAPKLLFHYYDKDFNNEADTPDNFQSRRPNTSFCFLDIRSPGLGDTAMYLCATSRVEDRWTEAFFGQGTRLTVV.

CDR3 protein: CASRFDTGELFF. The CDR3 region has the DNA TGCGCCAGCAGATTCGACACCGGGGAGCTGTTTTTT. This chain uses TRBV5-1 with TRBJ2-2; no clear D gene. The CDR3 has 12 residues. V lost 5 bases and J lost 3, with 5 bases in between. CDR1 is SGHRS, CDR2 YFSETQ, per germline.

This clone was seen a few times. The chain uses TRBV20-1 and TRBJ2-1, with D perhaps matching TRBD2 (6 bases). The V end was cut by 3 bases, the J end by 6 bases, with 12 bases between. Germline CDR1 reads DFQATT; CDR2 reads SNEGSKA (reference sequence). The CDR3 runs 13 residues. As DNA, the CDR3 is TGCAGTGCTAGTCGGGGAGGCGCCAATGAGCAGTTCTTC. Encoded protein: CSASRGGANEQFF.

This chain links TRBV9 with TRBJ1-4; the D gene is possibly TRBD1 (5 bases). The germline V gene has CDR1 SGDLS and CDR2 YYNGEE. The CDR3 has 17 residues. Trimming removed 0 bases from V and 0 bases from J, with 12 bases in between. CDR3 protein: CASSVAGGDATNEKLFF. The CDR3 DNA reads TGTGCCAGCAGCGTAGCCGGGGGGGATGCAACTAATGAAAAACTGTTTTTT.

V gene TRBV6-5 combines with J gene TRBJ2-5; D is unresolved. The CDR3 is 15 residues long. Trimming cost V 0 bases and J 5 bases, with 13 bases left between them. Per germline, CDR1 MNHEY and CDR2 SVGAGI. CDR3 nucleotides: TGTGCCAGCAGTTACTCGGCGCAGACTGATGAGACCCAGTACTTC. This sequence encodes CASSYSAQTDETQYF.

The chain links TRBV28 to TRBJ1-1, with 8 bases that match TRBD1. The germline V gene has CDR1 MDHEN and CDR2 SYDVKM. The CDR3 is 12 amino acids. J gave up 6 bases and V 4 bases, and 1 base lay outside the gene matches. The CDR3, as DNA: TGTGCCAGCAGTTCACAGGGGGCTGAAGCTTTCTTT. It yields the protein CASSSQGAEAFF.